The 11 T cell receptor beta chains presented below share a single source sample, sequenced in a study of cytomegalovirus exposure and HLA in healthy donors (dated by TCRdb to about 2017). The method behind the library was the immunoSEQ multiplex PCR assay. The multiplex PCR relied on a mix of 60 forward primers for TCR Vbeta segments and 13 reverse primers for TCR Jbeta segments. This immuneACCESS table, as held by TCRdb, lists in-frame sequences with V and J called but not all clones. Of the missing ones, under half trace to an unresolved V gene in checked studies; the others have no known cause. The sample table records around 100,000 clones; around 86% of these occur just once. Under 4.5% of the sample belongs to the ten largest clones. The sample was PBMCs. The receptors were gathered from a female donor in good health and CMV-seropositive.

The chain links TRBV5-4 to TRBJ1-3; 9 bases match TRBD1. The germline V gene encodes CDR1 SGHNT and CDR2 YYREEE (reference sequence). V lost 2 bases and J lost 6; bases outside the gene matches: 3. The CDR3 totals 14 residues. The CDR3 spells CASSLQGAVNTIYF. CDR3 sequence (DNA): TGTGCCAGCAGCTTACAGGGGGCTGTAAACACCATATATTTT.

The gene calls are TRBV18 and TRBJ2-7; a possible D gene is TRBD1 (6 bases). This CDR3 spans 16 amino acids. Germline CDR1 and CDR2: KGHSH and LQKENI. Trimming pared 5 bases from V and 1 base from J, leaving 18 bases between. This CDR3 reads CASSGLGARGSYEQYF. The CDR3 bases are TGTGCCAGCTCAGGCCTTGGGGCCAGGGGATCCTACGAGCAGTACTTC.

This clone was observed a few times. The CDR3 sequence: CASSPGRGGAGYEQYF. CDR3 nucleotides: TGTGCCAGCAGCCCTGGTCGGGGGGGCGCTGGCTACGAGCAGTACTTC. The rearrangement uses TRBV27 and TRBJ2-7; the match to TRBD2 covers 8 bases. V trimming: 6 bases; J trimming: 3 bases; junction bases outside the gene matches: 13. This CDR3 has 16 residues. CDR1 MNHEY and CDR2 SMNVEV come from the germline V gene (reference sequence).

V is TRBV28 and J is TRBJ1-5; a weak D match, TRBD1 (5 bases). This CDR3 contains 16 residues. Trimming pared 5 bases from V and 1 base from J, leaving 15 bases between. Germline assignment: CDR1 MDHEN and CDR2 SYDVKM. CDR3 region: CASSGTSRRSNQPQHF. Written as DNA, the CDR3 is TGTGCCAGCAGTGGGACTTCTAGGAGGAGCAATCAGCCCCAGCATTTT.

The V gene is TRBV10-3, the J gene TRBJ2-5, with a tentative D call TRBD2 (7 bases). Gene TRBJ2-7 matches the end of the DNA better, so the J call may be wrong. This CDR3 spans 14 amino acids. Germline CDR1 ENHRY, CDR2 SYGVKD. The CDR3 loop is CAIRAELRGPEQYF. The CDR3 bases are TGTGCCATCAGAGCTGAACTGCGGGGGCCCGAGCAGTACTTC.

The chain carries TRBV13 and TRBJ2-1; TRBD1 matches 7 bases. The CDR3 is made up of 12 amino acids. Germline-derived CDR1 and CDR2 are PRHDT and FYEKMQ (reference sequence). Losses at the gene ends were 5 bases for V and 7 bases for J; bases not matched to a gene: 2. The CDR3 coding sequence is TGTGCCAGCAGCCTGACAGGGAATGAGCAGTTCTTC. It specifies CASSLTGNEQFF.

This chain joins TRBV20-1 and TRBJ1-4; D might be TRBD1 (6 bases). The CDR3 spans 10 residues. Germline-derived CDR1 and CDR2 are DFQATT and SNEGSKA (reference sequence). Between the trimmed V and J ends, which lost 3 bases and 13 bases, there was a span of 9 bases. CDR3 in DNA: TGCAGTGCTAGTAGGGGGGGACTGTTTTTT. Its translation: CSASRGGLFF.

This clone has more than one count but fewer than ten. The gene calls are TRBV30 and TRBJ1-3, with D maybe TRBD1 (6 bases). Germline V CDR1 and CDR2: GTSNPN, SVGIG (reference sequence). The CDR3 is made up of 15 amino acids. Trimming left V 2 bases short and J 2 bases short, with 13 bases between. In DNA, the CDR3 is TGTGCCTGGAGTACTCTCGGGACACCTGGAAACACCATATATTTT. This codes for CAWSTLGTPGNTIYF.

This chain uses TRBV7-9 with TRBJ1-2; 8 bases agree with TRBD1. Trimming cost V 7 bases and J 5 bases; bases outside gene matches: 6. The CDR3 is 13 amino acids. Germline V CDR1 and CDR2: SEHNR, FQNEAQ (reference sequence). CDR3 amino acids: CASTGTGGYGYTF. CDR3 DNA sequence: TGTGCCAGCACCGGGACAGGAGGATATGGCTACACCTTC.

This clone was observed a single time. This rearrangement joins TRBV6-6 to TRBJ1-1; no firm D call. The CDR3 loop spans 14 amino acids. The germline V and J ends were trimmed by 0 bases and 1 base, with 6 bases remaining between them. CDR1 MNHNY and CDR2 SVGAGI come from the germline V gene (reference sequence). CDR3 protein: CASSYSTGNTEAFF. Written as DNA, the CDR3 is TGTGCCAGCAGTTACTCGACTGGGAACACTGAAGCTTTCTTT.

This chain uses TRBV2 with TRBJ1-5; possibly TRBD1 for D (6 bases). The CDR3 is made up of 14 amino acids. V was cut by 7 bases and J by 2 bases, with 12 bases left in between. Per the germline V gene, CDR1 is SNHLY and CDR2 is FYNNEI. The CDR3 DNA reads as TGTGCCAGCACTCAGGGGATGGGCAATCAGCCCCAGCATTTT. Amino acids: CASTQGMGNQPQHF.